This T cell receptor beta chain was observed in a study of Tregs in tolerant kidney transplant recipients. Study conclusions and caveats: Donor-specific Treg expansion exceeded global Treg expansion in tolerant patients, suggesting antigen drive. Few patients were studied, so findings need validation in larger groups.

CD4+CD25+CD127- Tregs, CD4+CD25- non-Tregs, CD4 and CD8 cells were sorted. Trimming removed 5 bases from V and 4 bases from J, with 18 bases in between. The length of the CDR3 is 16 residues. CDR1 is MDHEN and CDR2 is SYDVKM in the germline V gene. Sequencing was performed with immunoSEQ multiplex PCR; in TCRdb, only in-frame clones are kept and a portion is missing. The data hold 100,000 to 130,000 clones, with 90% observed a single time. As concerns this clone: Its antigen is undetermined.

The chain links TRBV28 to TRBJ1-5; tentative D call: TRBD1 (6 bases). The sequencing used CD4+ T cells from blood, collected before the transplant. The clonotype was recovered from a human donor who received a combined kidney and bone marrow transplant. The CDR3 is CASSPLKQGRNQPQHF. As DNA, the CDR3 is TGTGCCAGCAGTCCTCTTAAACAGGGTCGGAATCAGCCCCAGCATTTT.